This TCR beta chain comes out of a study of cytomegalovirus exposure and HLA in healthy donors. Study findings and constraints: Analysis performed later showed TCR beta chains linked to HLA being more clonally expanded than equally common others. Looking again later, the authors saw that most CMV-associated TCR beta chains seemed HLA-restricted.

CDR1 is SGDLS and CDR2 is YYNGEE in the germline V gene. This CDR3 is built from 17 residues. The V and J ends lost 3 bases and 2 bases respectively, with 18 bases between them. In the PCR, 60 Vbeta and 13 Jbeta primers were used. Clones were read by immunoSEQ multiplex PCR, and TCRdb kept only the in-frame ones, dropping some. The profile shows around 200,000 clones, 75% to 90% of them singletons. Notes on this clone: Its antigen is undetermined.

The origin of this receptor is a man aged 35-49 years in good health and CMV-seropositive. The gene calls are TRBV9 and TRBJ1-3; no clear D. The source material was PBMCs. The CDR3: CASSAQYPGYPGNTIYF. CDR3 DNA sequence: TGTGCCAGCAGCGCCCAATACCCGGGGTACCCTGGAAACACCATATATTTT.